This is a list of T cell receptor beta chains from one sample in a study of cytomegalovirus exposure and HLA in healthy donors. This table comes from immunoSEQ multiplex PCR, and its TCRdb copy is limited to in-frame clones, with some not included. The data hold about 140,000 clones, with just under 85% observed a single time. The sample taken for sequencing was PBMCs. The source of these receptors is a woman in her thirties or forties in good health and CMV-seronegative. Each CDR3 is given with its conserved first and last residue. A D gene is named only where the DNA matches it firmly. The listing skips clone size in some rows; elsewhere it reads once, few, many or a size class.

v_gene: TRBV4-1; j_gene: TRBJ2-7; d_gene: TRBD2; abundance: .; CDR3aa: CASSQRVSSGFDEQYF; CDR3nt: TGCGCCAGCAGCCAAAGGGTTTCTAGCGGGTTTGACGAGCAGTACTTC
v_gene: TRBV28; j_gene: TRBJ2-7; d_gene: .; abundance: .; CDR3aa: CASSPPRLAWGEQYF; CDR3nt: TGTGCCAGCAGTCCCCCCCGGCTAGCATGGGGCGAGCAGTACTTC
v_gene: TRBV4-2; j_gene: TRBJ2-5; d_gene: TRBD2; abundance: few; CDR3aa: CASSQGLAGDETQYF; CDR3nt: TGTGCCAGCAGCCAAGGGTTAGCGGGAGATGAGACCCAGTACTTC
v_gene: TRBV30; j_gene: TRBJ2-1; d_gene: .; abundance: .; CDR3aa: CAWSLRGEQFF; CDR3nt: TGTGCCTGGAGTCTCCGGGGTGAGCAGTTCTTC
v_gene: TRBV6-5; j_gene: TRBJ2-7; d_gene: TRBD2; abundance: few; CDR3aa: CASRSGTSGSYEQYF; CDR3nt: TGTGCCAGCAGATCCGGGACTAGCGGATCCTACGAGCAGTACTTC
v_gene: TRBV27; j_gene: TRBJ2-7; d_gene: .; abundance: .; CDR3aa: CASSFWPGIRYEQYF; CDR3nt: TGTGCCAGCAGTTTCTGGCCAGGGATTCGCTACGAGCAGTACTTC
v_gene: TRBV27; j_gene: TRBJ2-1; d_gene: TRBD2; abundance: .; CDR3aa: CASSAPPSGRSYNEQFF; CDR3nt: TGTGCCAGCAGTGCGCCGCCCAGCGGGAGATCCTACAATGAGCAGTTCTTC
v_gene: TRBV4-2; j_gene: TRBJ2-2; d_gene: TRBD1; abundance: .; CDR3aa: CASSTETGASGELFF; CDR3nt: TGTGCCAGCAGCACCGAGACAGGGGCAAGCGGGGAGCTGTTTTTT
v_gene: TRBV6-6; j_gene: TRBJ1-5; d_gene: .; abundance: few; CDR3aa: CASRQWVQPQHF; CDR3nt: TGTGCCTCCCGACAATGGGTCCAGCCCCAGCATTTT
v_gene: TRBV19; j_gene: TRBJ1-5; d_gene: .; abundance: few; CDR3aa: CASSILAGANQPQHF; CDR3nt: TGTGCCAGTAGTATCTTGGCAGGGGCCAATCAGCCCCAGCATTTT
v_gene: TRBV2; j_gene: TRBJ2-2; d_gene: .; abundance: .; CDR3aa: CASSDRGNTGELFF; CDR3nt: TGTGCCAGCAGTGACAGGGGGAACACCGGGGAGCTGTTTTTT
v_gene: TRBV28; j_gene: TRBJ2-1; d_gene: TRBD2; abundance: .; CDR3aa: CASEGTSGSYNEQFF; CDR3nt: TGTGCCAGCGAGGGGACTAGCGGGAGTTACAATGAGCAGTTCTTC
v_gene: TRBV11-3; j_gene: TRBJ2-7; d_gene: TRBD1; abundance: .; CDR3aa: CASSPGQGVSYEQYF; CDR3nt: TGTGCCAGCAGCCCAGGACAGGGGGTTTCCTACGAGCAGTACTTC
v_gene: TRBV27; j_gene: TRBJ2-1; d_gene: TRBD2; abundance: few; CDR3aa: CASSPMWTSGYNEQFF; CDR3nt: TGTGCCAGCAGTCCCATGTGGACTAGCGGATACAATGAGCAGTTCTTC
v_gene: TRBV9; j_gene: TRBJ2-7; d_gene: TRBD2; abundance: .; CDR3aa: CASSAGTSGMSEQYF; CDR3nt: TGTGCCAGCAGCGCCGGGACTAGCGGGATGAGCGAGCAGTACTTC
v_gene: TRBV5-5; j_gene: TRBJ2-7; d_gene: .; abundance: .; CDR3aa: CASSFGVTYEQYF; CDR3nt: TGTGCCAGCAGCTTCGGTGTTACCTACGAGCAGTACTTC
v_gene: TRBV7-9; j_gene: TRBJ2-3; d_gene: TRBD1; abundance: .; CDR3aa: CSSSWRETGGPTDTQYF; CDR3nt: TGTTCCAGCAGCTGGAGGGAGACAGGGGGGCCCACAGATACGCAGTATTTT
v_gene: TRBV5-6; j_gene: TRBJ1-6; d_gene: .; abundance: .; CDR3aa: CASSFSRSVNNSPLHF; CDR3nt: TGTGCCAGCAGCTTTTCTCGGTCGGTGAATAATTCACCCCTCCACTTT
v_gene: TRBV28; j_gene: TRBJ1-5; d_gene: .; abundance: once; CDR3aa: CATTPPQHF; CDR3nt: TGTGCCACCACTCCCCCCCAGCATTTT
v_gene: TRBV13; j_gene: TRBJ2-3; d_gene: TRBD2; abundance: .; CDR3aa: CASSLFLLAGGPRNITDTQYF; CDR3nt: TGTGCCAGCAGCTTATTTCTCCTAGCGGGAGGGCCCCGAAATATCACAGATACGCAGTATTTT
v_gene: TRBV9; j_gene: TRBJ2-5; d_gene: .; abundance: .; CDR3aa: CASSVDRGGRSEQYF; CDR3nt: TGTGCCAGCAGCGTAGACAGGGGCGGGAGGAGTGAGCAGTACTTC
v_gene: TRBV28; j_gene: TRBJ2-2; d_gene: .; abundance: .; CDR3aa: CASSPQLGSGELFF; CDR3nt: TGTGCCAGCAGTCCACAACTAGGATCCGGGGAGCTGTTTTTT
v_gene: TRBV11-3; j_gene: TRBJ2-7; d_gene: .; abundance: .; CDR3aa: CASSFPGDEQYF; CDR3nt: TGTGCCAGCAGCTTCCCGGGGGACGAGCAGTACTTC
v_gene: TRBV27; j_gene: TRBJ1-1; d_gene: TRBD1; abundance: once; CDR3aa: CASIRRTGATNTEAFF; CDR3nt: TGTGCCAGCATAAGGCGGACAGGCGCAACCAACACTGAAGCTTTCTTT
v_gene: TRBV9; j_gene: TRBJ2-5; d_gene: .; abundance: once; CDR3aa: CASSVGYGGTEETQYF; CDR3nt: TGTGCCAGCAGCGTAGGGTATGGAGGAACGGAAGAGACCCAGTACTTC
v_gene: TRBV7-9; j_gene: TRBJ2-3; d_gene: TRBD2; abundance: .; CDR3aa: CASSWLLAGVYRDTQYF; CDR3nt: TGTGCCAGCAGCTGGCTACTAGCGGGAGTATATAGAGATACGCAGTATTTT
v_gene: TRBV30; j_gene: TRBJ1-5; d_gene: .; abundance: .; CDR3aa: CAWSGQLNQPQHF; CDR3nt: TGTGCCTGGAGTGGACAGCTAAATCAGCCCCAGCATTTT
v_gene: TRBV4-2; j_gene: TRBJ2-4; d_gene: TRBD2; abundance: .; CDR3aa: CASSTGTSAQNIQYF; CDR3nt: TGTGCCAGCAGTACCGGGACTAGCGCGCAAAACATTCAGTACTTC
v_gene: TRBV9; j_gene: TRBJ2-1; d_gene: TRBD2; abundance: .; CDR3aa: CASSVGLDYYNEQFF; CDR3nt: TGTGCCAGCAGCGTGGGACTAGATTATTACAATGAGCAGTTCTTC
v_gene: TRBV29-1; j_gene: TRBJ1-1; d_gene: .; abundance: .; CDR3aa: CSVCRETEAFF; CDR3nt: TGCAGCGTTTGCCGGGAAACTGAAGCTTTCTTT
v_gene: TRBV7-9; j_gene: TRBJ2-2; d_gene: .; abundance: .; CDR3aa: CASRPNGGGELFF; CDR3nt: TGTGCCAGCAGACCAAACGGGGGAGGGGAGCTGTTTTTT
v_gene: TRBV7-2; j_gene: TRBJ1-6; d_gene: .; abundance: .; CDR3aa: CASSLVGGIDSPLHF; CDR3nt: TGTGCCAGCAGCTTAGTGGGGGGAATTGATTCACCCCTCCACTTT
v_gene: TRBV5-1; j_gene: TRBJ2-7; d_gene: .; abundance: once; CDR3aa: CASSLQGIAYEQYF; CDR3nt: TGCGCCAGCAGCTTACAGGGAATTGCGTACGAGCAGTACTTC
v_gene: TRBV4-2; j_gene: TRBJ2-1; d_gene: TRBD2; abundance: .; CDR3aa: CASSQGVLAGVGSYNEQFF; CDR3nt: TGTGCCAGCAGCCAAGGAGTTCTAGCGGGAGTGGGCTCCTACAATGAGCAGTTCTTC
v_gene: TRBV5-4; j_gene: TRBJ2-1; d_gene: .; abundance: once; CDR3aa: CASSVNYNEQFF; CDR3nt: TGTGCCAGCAGCGTAAACTACAATGAGCAGTTCTTC
v_gene: TRBV15; j_gene: TRBJ2-7; d_gene: .; abundance: .; CDR3aa: CATSRDPGNYEQYF; CDR3nt: TGTGCCACCAGCAGAGATCCAGGTAACTACGAGCAGTACTTC
v_gene: TRBV18; j_gene: TRBJ1-2; d_gene: .; abundance: few; CDR3aa: CASSPSGGHTAYGYTF; CDR3nt: TGTGCCAGCTCACCGTCTGGGGGACATACCGCCTATGGCTACACCTTC
v_gene: TRBV12-5; j_gene: TRBJ1-1; d_gene: .; abundance: .; CDR3aa: CASGSLTGEAFF; CDR3nt: TGTGCTAGTGGTTCCCTGACAGGAGAAGCTTTCTTT
v_gene: TRBV11-2; j_gene: TRBJ2-7; d_gene: .; abundance: .; CDR3aa: CASSLSRSQSYEQYF; CDR3nt: TGTGCCAGCAGCTTATCTAGGTCTCAATCCTACGAGCAGTACTTC
v_gene: TRBV28; j_gene: TRBJ1-1; d_gene: .; abundance: few; CDR3aa: CASSSYRGTEAFF; CDR3nt: TGTGCCAGCAGTTCCTATCGGGGCACTGAAGCTTTCTTT
v_gene: TRBV7-9; j_gene: TRBJ2-2; d_gene: TRBD2; abundance: .; CDR3aa: CASSLSGGRNTGELFF; CDR3nt: TGTGCCAGCAGCTTAAGCGGCGGGAGGAACACCGGGGAGCTGTTTTTT
v_gene: TRBV18; j_gene: TRBJ1-2; d_gene: .; abundance: .; CDR3aa: CASSPPVRGAPSNYGYTF; CDR3nt: TGTGCCAGCTCACCACCGGTCAGGGGTGCTCCATCTAACTATGGCTACACCTTC
v_gene: TRBV18; j_gene: TRBJ2-2; d_gene: .; abundance: .; CDR3aa: CASSLRTANTGELFF; CDR3nt: TGTGCCAGCTCCCTGAGGACTGCGAACACCGGGGAGCTGTTTTTT